One sample yielded the 18 T cell receptor beta chains listed below, sequenced in a study of shared clonotypes between healthy human individuals (TCRdb year 2020). Libraries were prepared through the immunoSEQ multiplex PCR assay. Held by TCRdb, this immuneACCESS table contains in-frame sequences only and omits some clones. Under half of the omission traces to an unresolved V gene where checked; the cause of the rest is unknown. In this sample the table shows about 2.4 million clones, approximately 93% of which occur a single time. The top ten constitute 0.36% of the sample. The sequenced sample was naive CD4+ T cells from PBMCs. The cell subset or site label corresponds to: CD45RA+ positively selected. These receptors were collected from a man between 18 and 29 years old in good health. Some clones in this sample may be carry-over from other donors' samples.

The rearrangement joins TRBV11-2 to TRBJ1-2; no clear D gene. CDR3 size: 12 residues. CDR1 and CDR2 (germline): SGHAT, FQNNGV. Trimming pared 0 bases from V and 7 bases from J, leaving 6 bases between. In DNA form, the CDR3 reads TGTGCCAGCAGCTTAGACTTAGGTGGCTACACCTTC. It codes for CASSLDLGGYTF.

This clone has only one observation. The genes are TRBV7-2 and TRBJ1-1; weak D call: TRBD1 (5 bases). Trimming removed 5 bases at V and 4 bases at J, with 14 bases between. The V gene's germline CDR1 is SGHTA and CDR2 FQGNSA. The CDR3 totals 14 residues. Written as DNA, the CDR3 is TGTGCCAGCAGCCCCCGGGGAGGGGCCACTGAAGCTTTCTTT. Protein product: CASSPRGGATEAFF. Full variable domain (rest looked up from reference TRBV7-2 and TRBJ1-1): GAGVSQSPSNKVTEKGKDVELRCDPISGHTALYWYRQSLGQGLEFLIYFQGNSAPDKSGLPSDRFSAERTGGSVSTLTIQRTQQEDSAVYLCASSPRGGATEAFFGQGTRLTVV.

The CDR3 region is CASSLSGYAGTEAFF. The CDR3, as DNA: TGCGCCAGCAGCTTATCAGGGTACGCGGGCACTGAAGCTTTCTTT. V and J are TRBV5-1 and TRBJ1-1; possible D gene TRBD1, 5 bases. The germline CDR1 and CDR2 sequences are SGHRS and YFSETQ. This CDR3 has 15 amino acids. V lost 2 bases and J lost 4, with 15 bases in between. Full variable domain (outside the CDR3, taken from reference TRBV5-1 and TRBJ1-1): KAGVTQTPRYLIKTRGQQVTLSCSPISGHRSVSWYQQTPGQGLQFLFEYFSETQRNKGNFPGRFSGRQFSNSRSEMNVSTLELGDSALYLCASSLSGYAGTEAFFGQGTRLTVV.

The chain joins TRBV7-2 to TRBJ2-7; 8 bases agree with TRBD1. The CDR3 covers 13 residues. Germline lookup yields CDR1 SGHTA and CDR2 FQGNSA. J gave up 0 bases and V 7 bases, and 2 bases lay outside the gene matches. The CDR3 protein is CASTQGASYEQYF. DNA for the CDR3: TGTGCCAGCACCCAGGGGGCCTCCTACGAGCAGTACTTC.

This clone appeared once. The rearrangement links TRBV6-6 to TRBJ1-5; D call uncertain. CDR1 and CDR2 from the germline V gene are MNHNY and SVGAGI (reference sequence). Trimming took off 2 bases at V and 1 base at J, with 6 bases between the two ends. This CDR3 is built from 14 residues. As DNA, the CDR3 is TGTGCCAGCAGTTACGTCAGCAGCAATCAGCCCCAGCATTTT. Its translation is CASSYVSSNQPQHF.

The V call is TRBV7-9, the J call TRBJ2-2, with TRBD2 matching 10 bases. Germline V CDR1 and CDR2: SEHNR, FQNEAQ (reference sequence). The CDR3 is 14 amino acids. Here the CDR3 DNA reads TGTGCGAATAGCGGGAGGTCCCCCCACGGGGAGCTGTTTTTT. Translated, it gives CANSGRSPHGELFF.

Comments on this clone: Other nucleotide sequences from this sample produce the same CDR3. The rearrangement uses TRBV5-4 and TRBJ2-4; unclear D gene. Per the germline V gene, CDR1 is SGHNT and CDR2 is YYREEE (reference sequence). The CDR3 consists of 15 residues. V lost 0 bases and J 0 bases, leaving 7 bases between the germline ends. CDR3 loop: CASSLAGLAKNIQYF. The CDR3 nucleotides are TGTGCCAGCAGCTTGGCTGGGTTAGCCAAAAACATTCAGTACTTC.

The V gene is TRBV4-3, the J gene TRBJ1-2, with 11 nucleotides matching TRBD1. The CDR3 has 17 residues. Germline CDR1 reads LGHNA; CDR2 reads YSLEER. With V trimmed by 0 bases and J by 0 bases, 3 bases remained unmatched. The CDR3 loop is CASSQDMGQGANYGYTF. The CDR3 DNA reads as TGCGCCAGCAGCCAAGATATGGGACAGGGGGCTAACTATGGCTACACCTTC.

A note on this clone: The same CDR3 can be traced to other DNA sequences in this sample. V gene TRBV29-1 combines with J gene TRBJ1-4; the D gene is possibly TRBD1 (5 bases). The germline V gene encodes CDR1 SQVTM and CDR2 ANQGSEA. The CDR3 is 12 residues long. V was shortened by 4 bases and J by 6 bases, with 9 bases between the two germline ends. In DNA form, the CDR3 reads TGCAGCGTTGGACGGGGGGATGAAAAACTGTTTTTT. Translated: CSVGRGDEKLFF. Variable domain in full (rest from reference TRBV29-1 and TRBJ1-4): SAVISQKPSRDICQRGTSLTIQCQVDSQVTMMFWYRQQPGQSLTLIATANQGSEATYESGFVIDKFPISRPNLTFSTLTVSNMSPEDSSIYLCSVGRGDEKLFFGSGTQLSVL.

CDR3 coding DNA: TGTGCCAGCAGTCAACATACAGGGGGGACCCCCTATAGCAATCAGCCCCAGCATTTT. It yields the protein CASSQHTGGTPYSNQPQHF. The J gene is TRBJ1-5, the V gene TRBV27; 8 bases agree with TRBD1. This CDR3 region has 19 residues. Germline CDR1 MNHEY, CDR2 SMNVEV (reference sequence). The junction had 15 bases not matched to a gene; V was cut back by 5 bases and J by 0 bases.

The chain combines TRBV9 with TRBJ1-2; possibly TRBD1 for D (6 bases). The germline V gene has CDR1 SGDLS and CDR2 YYNGEE. This CDR3 spans 14 amino acids. V shed 0 bases and J shed 5 bases, with 11 bases lying between them. CDR3 sequence (DNA): TGTGCCAGCAGCGTAGGTTTGGGGGCGTATGGCTACACCTTC. This translates into CASSVGLGAYGYTF.

This rearrangement joins TRBV6-4 to TRBJ1-1, with no clear D. The V end was cut by 4 bases, the J end by 9 bases, with 12 bases between. CDR3 length: 12 amino acids. The germline gives CDR1 MRHNA, CDR2 SNTAGT. The CDR3 DNA reads as TGTGCCAGCAGTGTCGGACCTCGGAAAGCTTTCTTT. It translates to CASSVGPRKAFF.

The rearrangement links TRBV7-2 to TRBJ2-7; D remains unclear. The CDR3 length is 14 residues. V lost 1 base to trimming and J lost 6 bases, with 13 bases between them. Germline CDR1 SGHTA, CDR2 FQGNSA. The CDR3 nucleotides are TGTGCCAGCAGCTTAGGCCCGCAGGAACGCGAGCAGTACTTC. Its protein is CASSLGPQEREQYF.

A note on this clone: In the same sample, other DNA sequences code for this CDR3. The rearrangement links TRBV6-5 to TRBJ1-1; no definite D call. The CDR3 runs to 13 residues. Germline V gene sequence: CDR1 MNHEY, CDR2 SVGAGI. Trimming removed 1 base at V and 0 bases at J, with 3 bases between. CDR3 protein: CASSYWLNTEAFF. The DNA for the CDR3 is TGTGCCAGCAGTTACTGGTTGAACACTGAAGCTTTCTTT.

The V gene is TRBV6-5, the J gene TRBJ2-7; TRBD1 agrees at 7 bases. J gave up 3 bases and V 5 bases, and 4 bases lay outside the gene matches. Germline assignment: CDR1 MNHEY and CDR2 SVGAGI. CDR3 size: 13 residues. CDR3 sequence: CASSKDRLYEQYF. The CDR3 DNA reads as TGTGCCAGCAGTAAGGACAGGCTCTACGAGCAGTACTTC.

V usage is TRBV9 and J usage is TRBJ2-7, with D unresolved. Germline V lookup: CDR1 SGDLS, CDR2 YYNGEE. This CDR3 is built from 14 residues. V was trimmed by 4 bases and J by 2 bases, leaving 13 bases between them. The CDR3 DNA reads as TGTGCCAGCAGCCCCCGGACCCTTACCTACGAGCAGTACTTC. Its protein is CASSPRTLTYEQYF. The variable domain in full, with the rest retrieved from reference TRBV9 and TRBJ2-7, is DSGVTQTPKHLITATGQRVTLRCSPRSGDLSVYWYQQSLDQGLQFLIQYYNGEERAKGNILERFSAQQFPDLHSELNLSSLELGDSALYFCASSPRTLTYEQYFGPGTRLTVT.

The chain recombines TRBV7-2 with TRBJ2-7; D possibly corresponds to TRBD2 (6 bases). The CDR3 is 14 amino acids. V was cut by 0 bases and J by 2 bases, with 8 bases left in between. Germline V gene data show CDR1 as SGHTA and CDR2 as FQGNSA. The DNA for the CDR3 is TGTGCCAGCAGCTTAGCTAGCGGTACCTACGAGCAGTACTTC. This encodes CASSLASGTYEQYF.

This rearrangement joins TRBV7-2 to TRBJ1-3, with unresolved D. In germline, CDR1 is SGHTA, CDR2 FQGNSA. The CDR3 length is 17 residues. Trimming stripped 0 bases from V and 5 bases from J, with 17 bases between. CDR3 region: CASSLASATAGRNTIYF. DNA for the CDR3: TGTGCCAGCAGCTTAGCCTCGGCAACCGCAGGCCGAAACACCATATATTTT.